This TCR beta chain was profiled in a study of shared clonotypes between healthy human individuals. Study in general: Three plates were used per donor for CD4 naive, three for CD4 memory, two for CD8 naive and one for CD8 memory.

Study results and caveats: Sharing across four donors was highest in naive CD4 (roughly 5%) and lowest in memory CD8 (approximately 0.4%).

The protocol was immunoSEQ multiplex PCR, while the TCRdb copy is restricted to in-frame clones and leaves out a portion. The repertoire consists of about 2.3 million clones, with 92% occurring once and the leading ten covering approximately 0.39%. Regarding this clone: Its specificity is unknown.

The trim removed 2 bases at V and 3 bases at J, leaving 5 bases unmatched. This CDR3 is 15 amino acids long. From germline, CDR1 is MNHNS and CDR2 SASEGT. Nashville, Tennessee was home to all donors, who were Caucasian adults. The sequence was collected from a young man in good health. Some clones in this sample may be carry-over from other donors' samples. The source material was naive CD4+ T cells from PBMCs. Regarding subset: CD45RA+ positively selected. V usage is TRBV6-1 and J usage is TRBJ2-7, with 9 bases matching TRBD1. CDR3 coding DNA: TGTGCCAGCAGTGAAACAGGGGGCCAGGACTACGAGCAGTACTTC. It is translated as CASSETGGQDYEQYF.